This TCR beta chain was identified in a study of cytomegalovirus exposure and HLA in healthy donors (dated by TCRdb to 2017 to 2019). About the investigation overall: According to an earlier analysis of 450 to 650 of the donors, about 170 million T cells yielded 117 million unique TCR beta sequences and more than 250 Gb of sequence data. An early release covering more than 500 HLA-typed donors comprised roughly 300 gigabases of sequencing data and tens of millions of unique TCR sequences. The aim of the study was to test whether cataloging public T cell receptors could identify signatures of past pathogen exposure. The genetic ancestry cluster associated with self-reported Caucasian donors included roughly four fifths of the roughly 400 genotyped donors. Alongside the repertoire data, information on donor age, sex, ethnicity and CMV serostatus was compiled. Typing coverage varied by locus: roughly 629-630 donors for A, B, C, DRB1 and DQB1; roughly 560 for DQA1; about 570 for DPA1; approximately 450 for DPB1. In addition to the first cohort of roughly 700 subjects, a separate validation cohort of 120 different subjects was used. The T cell repertoires of 550 to 850 subjects were profiled by immunosequencing and related to cytomegalovirus serostatus. To study patterns of TCR occurrence, a later analysis re-analyzed previously published TCR beta repertoires from around 670 donors and added high-resolution HLA genotyping. About 5 DR-DQ haplotypes were handled as single units for association and clustering, since linkage in the cohort was strong. The study combined high-throughput TCR immunosequencing, statistical association of individual TCRs with disease status, and machine learning to predict cytomegalovirus infection status. Genome-wide SNP genotypes for about 65% of the 666 donors were used in a later genetic analysis, which treated that subset as a discovery cohort. Every repertoire in the discovery cohort had been generated on one and the same sequencing platform. An earlier analysis of around 580 of the donors used high-throughput TCR beta sequencing to judge whether each TCR beta V gene segment behaved as functional or pseudogenic. Class I and class II HLA loci were covered by the typing at four-digit resolution. Rather than using new phenotypic data, the later analysis identified candidate immune exposures from TCR beta sequences and from how often those sequences occurred across donors. Across approximately 400 genotyped donors of the cohort, an average of approximately 200,000 unique TCR beta nucleotide sequences per donor were sequenced, and 15% to 20% of those sequences were non-productive.

The cohort consisted of hundreds of healthy bone marrow donors. All cohort members were sampled while nominally healthy, although unrecorded immune exposures were likely present. The donor was CMV seronegative and was included in the group of several hundred seronegative cohort members. A peripheral blood sample was provided by each donor, and peripheral blood mononuclear cells were used for TCR beta sequencing. Genomic DNA was extracted from the blood cell samples with the Qiagen DNeasy Blood Extraction Kit. In regard to this clone: What antigen it recognizes has not been identified. Per-base quality was not reported, and no clone a single base away is much larger than it.

Here is what the overall study found, with its caveats: At a false discovery rate of 0.05, a later analysis linked around 17,000 TCR beta sequences to specific HLA alleles. CMV serostatus was the only immune exposure information available for the cohort. A later analysis found that HLA-associated TCR beta chains were more clonally expanded and had lower generation probabilities than equally common non-associated chains. A later analysis found that most CMV-associated TCR beta chains appeared HLA-restricted, with HLA associations seemingly driven largely by CMV exposure. A cluster of highly shared sequence variants was judged likely to represent a technical artifact of the sequencing pipeline. The study listed around 160 TCR beta chains as associated with cytomegalovirus. The 87-base-pair reads could not distinguish some IMGT-functional V segments, including TRBV6-2 and TRBV6-3, so those segments were excluded. In vitro tests confirmed that three of the cytomegalovirus-associated TCR beta chains recognize cytomegalovirus antigens. The authors suggested that the approach could potentially be generalized to other disease states and immunological phenotypes. Because counts were too low, approximately 18 rarely observed V segments, including chromosome 9 orphons, were excluded from the earlier analysis of around 640 of the donors. Because HLA typing was missing for some donors at each locus, association tests included only the typed subset. Several of the top co-occurrence clusters appeared to be linked to parvovirus B19, influenza, CMV and Epstein-Barr virus, according to a later analysis. Linkage disequilibrium might explain the correlated functional status among segregating V segments, but an unknown experimental factor could not be excluded. When HLA alleles, especially DR and DQ, strongly co-occurred, TCR associations were difficult to assign to individual alleles. A further reported finding was that TCR beta sequences accurately predicted the HLA-A and HLA-B alleles for most subjects in the first cohort. A later genetic analysis reported fewer N-insertions in productive TCRs among donors in an Asian-associated ancestry cluster than the 666-donor mean. The classifier was reported to diagnose cytomegalovirus status with high specificity and sensitivity in both the original and validation cohorts. Across donors, most TCR sequences were observed very rarely, whereas some public TCRs were present in many individuals. In an earlier analysis of several hundred of the donors, most TCR beta V segments were observed in productive rearrangements about 87% or about 30% of the time, broadly matching IMGT annotations. In a later analysis, the rate of TCR association differed among HLA loci, with DRB1 alleles having the most associated TCRs and HLA-C alleles having the fewest. Roughly uniform sequencing depth across donors was assumed in presence/absence analyses, although this assumption may not hold. The cohort was sequenced for TCR beta chains only, and without alpha or paired-chain data the features that could be detected were limited. In a later genetic analysis, a missense DCLRE1C variant was associated with V-gene and J-gene trimming of TCR beta chains, and the association was replicated in an independent cohort.

The library came from the immunoSEQ multiplex PCR assay. The multiplex PCR relied on a mix of 60 forward primers for TCR Vbeta segments and 13 reverse primers for TCR Jbeta segments. A multiplex PCR assay on genomic DNA amplified the CDR3 region of rearranged TCR beta genes. The amplified TCR beta libraries were sequenced on the Illumina HiSeq System as 87-base-pair reads. In the original analysis: A later analysis tallied about 77 million unique TCR beta chains across the 700 or so repertoires, and around 9.9 million of those chains were shared by two or more donors. To remove PCR and sequencing errors, raw reads were error-corrected and collapsed into unique sequences using a nearest-neighbor algorithm that merged closely related sequences. CDR3 sequences were aligned to IMGT reference sequences to assign V, D and J gene segments. Each retained sequence needed at least a six-nucleotide match to both a V gene segment and a J gene segment. A rearrangement was called productive if the CDR3 had no stop codons and remained in frame with V and J, and every other rearrangement was called non-productive. Following IMGT convention, CDR3 was defined as the stretch from the second conserved V-encoded cysteine to the conserved J-encoded phenylalanine. The earlier analysis of about 590 of the donors excluded sequences that lacked an unambiguous match to a single V gene segment. An earlier analysis of 587 of the donors called V segments functional above 56.7% productive rearrangements and segregating when the between-donor standard deviation exceeded 5%. A statistical classification framework was built for diagnosing cytomegalovirus status from the catalog of TCR beta chain sequences. In a later analysis, TCR nucleotide sequences were compared against IMGT/GENE-DB human TR gene sequences so that V and J genes could be assigned. A later analysis assigned CDR3 sequences and most-parsimonious VDJ recombination scenarios with the TCRdist pipeline. In a later analysis, each TCR beta chain was defined by its CDR3 amino acid sequence together with its V-gene family, and reads without a unique V-gene family were excluded. As a way to deal with suspected cross-contamination and a sequencing artifact, a later analysis dropped over 550 nucleotide sequences that were highly shared and had low generation probability. In a later analysis, a clonal expansion index was calculated for each public chain from normalized within-repertoire ranks of inferred template counts. In a later analysis, generation probabilities were computed with a VDJ recombination model fitted to out-of-frame rearrangements, and the resulting probabilities were checked against IGoR. In a later analysis, TCR-TCR, TCR-HLA and TCR-CMV co-occurrence was scored with hypergeometric tests, and a repertoire-size bias correction was applied to TCR pairs. A later analysis estimated false discovery rates by permuting HLA or CMV assignments 20 times. A later analysis grouped co-occurring TCRs with DBSCAN, adding TCRdist sequence similarity when clustering within HLA-allele-positive subsets. Repertoires with fewer than 30,000 or more than 120,000 public chains, plus five repertoires with anomalous nucleotide sharing, were excluded from co-occurrence clustering. The table comes from immuneACCESS by way of TCRdb, which keeps in-frame sequences with V and J called. Part of the clones is missing from these tables; in studies checked, under half for an unresolved V gene and the rest for unknown reasons. For V, J and clone size, that table is used; D and trimming come from the DNA. The sample includes some 190,000 clones, with around 85% observed a single time. 1.5% to 2% of the sample comes from the top ten.

Looking up the germline V gene yields CDR1 SGHAT and CDR2 FQNNGV. For this chain, trimming is 5 bases at the V end and 4 bases at the J end, and the number of junction bases without a gene match is 5. From its cysteine to its phenylalanine, the CDR3 spans 14 amino acids. The DNA shown is the 42-base CDR3, in frame from base 1. The sequence was collected from a man between 18 and 29 years old in good health and CMV-seronegative. Specimen: PBMCs. The chain uses TRBV11-2 and TRBJ2-5, with 9 central nucleotides matching TRBD1. The CDR3 amino acid sequence is: CASSPGQGRETQYF. The nucleotide sequence reads as follows: TGTGCCAGCAGCCCGGGACAGGGTAGAGAGACCCAGTACTTC.